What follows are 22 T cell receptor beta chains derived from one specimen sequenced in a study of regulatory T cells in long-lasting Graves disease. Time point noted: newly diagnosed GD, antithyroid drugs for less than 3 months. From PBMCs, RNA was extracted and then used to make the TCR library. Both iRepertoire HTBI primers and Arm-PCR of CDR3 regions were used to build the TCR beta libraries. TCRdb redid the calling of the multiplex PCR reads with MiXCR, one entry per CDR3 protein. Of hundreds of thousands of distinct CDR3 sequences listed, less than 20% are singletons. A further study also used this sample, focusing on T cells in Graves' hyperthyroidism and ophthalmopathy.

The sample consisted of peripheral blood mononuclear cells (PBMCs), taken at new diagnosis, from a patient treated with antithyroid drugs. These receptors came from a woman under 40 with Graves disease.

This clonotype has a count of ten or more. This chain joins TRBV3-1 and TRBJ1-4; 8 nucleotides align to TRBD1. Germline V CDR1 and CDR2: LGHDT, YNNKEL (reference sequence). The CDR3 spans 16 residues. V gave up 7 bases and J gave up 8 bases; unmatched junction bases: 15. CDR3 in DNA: TGTGCCAGCACACCCGGAAAGACAGGGGTGGAGGAAAAACTGTTTTTT. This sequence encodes CASTPGKTGVEEKLFF.

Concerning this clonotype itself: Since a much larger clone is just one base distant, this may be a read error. Here the CDR3 DNA reads TGTACCAGCAGTTTCTTCGCGACTAGCGGGAGCTACGAGCAGTACTTC. Protein sequence: CTSSFFATSGSYEQYF. The chain employs TRBV12-3 or TRBV12-4 and TRBJ2-7; 12 bases map to TRBD2. There are 16 residues in the CDR3.

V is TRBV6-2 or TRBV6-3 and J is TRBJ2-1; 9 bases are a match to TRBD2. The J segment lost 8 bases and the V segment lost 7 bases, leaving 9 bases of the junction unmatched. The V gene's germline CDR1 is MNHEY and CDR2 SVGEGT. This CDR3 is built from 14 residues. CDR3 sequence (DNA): TGTGCCAGCAACGCGGGAGGGCCGTCGGATGAGCAGTTCTTC. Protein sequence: CASNAGGPSDEQFF.

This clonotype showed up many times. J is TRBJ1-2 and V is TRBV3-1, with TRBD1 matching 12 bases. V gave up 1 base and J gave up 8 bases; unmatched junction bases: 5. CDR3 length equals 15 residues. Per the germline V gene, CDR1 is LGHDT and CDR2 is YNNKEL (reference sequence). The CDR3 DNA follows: TGTGCCAGCAGCCAAGGGGGACAGGGGGCTGGCGGCTACACCTTC. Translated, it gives CASSQGGQGAGGYTF.

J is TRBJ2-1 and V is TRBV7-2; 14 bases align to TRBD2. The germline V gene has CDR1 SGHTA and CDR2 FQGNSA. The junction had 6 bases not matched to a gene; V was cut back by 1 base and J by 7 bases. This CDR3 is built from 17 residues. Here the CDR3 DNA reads TGTGCCAGCAGCTTAGTATCGGGACTAGCGGGAGTTAATGAGCAGTTCTTC. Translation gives CASSLVSGLAGVNEQFF.

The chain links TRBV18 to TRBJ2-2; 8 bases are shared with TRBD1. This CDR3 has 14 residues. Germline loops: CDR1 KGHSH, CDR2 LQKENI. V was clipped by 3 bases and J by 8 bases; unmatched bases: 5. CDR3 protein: CASSPRTGRGELFF. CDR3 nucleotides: TGTGCCAGCTCACCCCGGACAGGGCGAGGGGAGCTGTTTTTT.

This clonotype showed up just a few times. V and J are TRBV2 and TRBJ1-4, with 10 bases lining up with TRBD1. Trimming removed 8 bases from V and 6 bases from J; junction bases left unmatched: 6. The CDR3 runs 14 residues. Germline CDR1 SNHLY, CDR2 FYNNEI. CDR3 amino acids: CASLPGTGDEKLFF. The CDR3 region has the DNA TGTGCCAGCCTACCCGGGACAGGGGATGAAAAACTGTTTTTT.

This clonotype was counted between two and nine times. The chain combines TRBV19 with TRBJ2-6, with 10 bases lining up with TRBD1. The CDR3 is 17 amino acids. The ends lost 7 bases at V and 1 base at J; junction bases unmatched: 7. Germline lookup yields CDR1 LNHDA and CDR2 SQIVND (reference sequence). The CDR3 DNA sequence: TGTGCCAGTAAGGACGGGACAGGGGTTTCTGGGGCCAACGTCCTGACTTTC. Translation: CASKDGTGVSGANVLTF.

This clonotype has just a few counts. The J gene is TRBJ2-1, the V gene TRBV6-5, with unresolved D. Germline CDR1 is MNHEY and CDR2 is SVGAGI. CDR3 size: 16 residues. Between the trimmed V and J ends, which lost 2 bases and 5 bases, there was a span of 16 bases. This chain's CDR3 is CASSYKSGSANNEQFF. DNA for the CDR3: TGTGCCAGCAGTTACAAATCGGGCTCTGCTAACAATGAGCAGTTCTTC.

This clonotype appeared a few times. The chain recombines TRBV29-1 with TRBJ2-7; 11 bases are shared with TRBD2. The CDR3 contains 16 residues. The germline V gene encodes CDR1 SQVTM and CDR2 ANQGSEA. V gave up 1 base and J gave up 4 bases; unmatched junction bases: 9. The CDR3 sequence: CSVEALGTSGRYEQYF. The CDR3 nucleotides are TGCAGCGTTGAAGCCCTAGGTACTAGCGGGAGATACGAGCAGTACTTC.

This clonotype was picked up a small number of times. This chain's CDR3 is CASSPLENEQFF. CDR3 sequence (DNA): TGTGCCAGCAGCCCCCTGGAGAATGAGCAGTTCTTC. The chain has TRBV9 and TRBJ2-1; D is ambiguous. The CDR3 contains 12 residues. Between the trimmed V and J ends, which lost 4 bases and 7 bases, there was a span of 9 bases. The germline V gene encodes CDR1 SGDLS and CDR2 YYNGEE.

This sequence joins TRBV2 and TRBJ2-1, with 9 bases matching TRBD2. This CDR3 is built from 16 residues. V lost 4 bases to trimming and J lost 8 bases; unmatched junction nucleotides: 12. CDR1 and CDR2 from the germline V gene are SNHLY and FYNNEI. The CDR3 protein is CASSARFSGSSHEQFF. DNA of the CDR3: TGTGCCAGCAGTGCGCGGTTTAGCGGGAGTTCCCATGAGCAGTTCTTC.

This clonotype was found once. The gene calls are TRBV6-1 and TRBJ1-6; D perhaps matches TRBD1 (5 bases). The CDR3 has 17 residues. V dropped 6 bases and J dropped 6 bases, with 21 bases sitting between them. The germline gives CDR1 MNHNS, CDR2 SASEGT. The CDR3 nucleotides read TGTGCCAGCAGCCCTTCGGGACCAAGGGGATGTAATTCACCCCTCCACTTT. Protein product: CASSPSGPRGCNSPLHF.

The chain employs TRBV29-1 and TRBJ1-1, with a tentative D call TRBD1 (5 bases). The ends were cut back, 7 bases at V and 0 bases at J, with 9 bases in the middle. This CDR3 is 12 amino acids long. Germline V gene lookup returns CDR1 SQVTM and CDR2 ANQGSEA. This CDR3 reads CSAGTMNTEAFF. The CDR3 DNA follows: TGCAGCGCTGGGACGATGAACACTGAAGCTTTCTTT.

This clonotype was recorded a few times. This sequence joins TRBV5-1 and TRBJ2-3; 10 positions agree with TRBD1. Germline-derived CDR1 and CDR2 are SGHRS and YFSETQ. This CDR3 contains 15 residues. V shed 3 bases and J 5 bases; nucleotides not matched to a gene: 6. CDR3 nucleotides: TGCGCCAGCAGCTCAGGGACAGGGGTCGTAGATACGCAGTATTTT. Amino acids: CASSSGTGVVDTQYF.

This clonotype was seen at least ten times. CDR3 loop: CASSYQTGAQPQHF. CDR3 DNA sequence: TGTGCCAGCAGTTACCAGACAGGGGCCCAGCCCCAGCATTTT. The rearrangement links TRBV12-3 or TRBV12-4 to TRBJ1-5, with 8 bases fitting TRBD1. V was clipped by 4 bases and J by 7 bases; unmatched bases: 6. This CDR3 comprises 14 residues.

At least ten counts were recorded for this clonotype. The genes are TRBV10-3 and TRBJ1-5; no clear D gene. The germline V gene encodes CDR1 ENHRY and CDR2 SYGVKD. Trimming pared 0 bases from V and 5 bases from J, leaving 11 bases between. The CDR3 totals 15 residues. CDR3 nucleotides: TGTGCCATCAGTGAGTCTTGGTTGTCAGATCAGCCCCAGCATTTT. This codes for CAISESWLSDQPQHF.

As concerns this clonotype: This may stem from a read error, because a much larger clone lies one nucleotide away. The CDR3 loop is CASSIGRYEQYF. The CDR3, as DNA: TGTGCCAGCAGCATCGGACGCTACGAGCAGTACTTC. The V and J genes are TRBV3-1 and TRBJ2-7; D unclear. The CDR3 has 12 residues. The germline V gene has CDR1 LGHDT and CDR2 YNNKEL (reference sequence). V was shortened by 5 bases and J by 3 bases, with 8 bases between the two germline ends.

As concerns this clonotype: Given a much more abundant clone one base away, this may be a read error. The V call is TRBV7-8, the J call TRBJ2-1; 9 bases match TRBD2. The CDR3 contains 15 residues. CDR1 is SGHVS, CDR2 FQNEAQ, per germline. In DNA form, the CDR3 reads TGTGCCAGCAGCTTAGAGGGCGGGAGGGACAATGGGCAGTTCTTC. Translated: CASSLEGGRDNGQFF.

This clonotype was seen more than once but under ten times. The CDR3 nucleotides read TGTGCCAGCAGTTCCCAACAGGGGGCGCGGGTTGGATACACCTTC. This encodes CASSSQQGARVGYTF. The gene calls are TRBV27 and TRBJ1-2, with TRBD1 identical over 9 bases. Germline assignment: CDR1 MNHEY and CDR2 SMNVEV (reference sequence). The CDR3 totals 15 residues. V gave up 4 bases and J gave up 11 bases; unmatched junction bases: 14.

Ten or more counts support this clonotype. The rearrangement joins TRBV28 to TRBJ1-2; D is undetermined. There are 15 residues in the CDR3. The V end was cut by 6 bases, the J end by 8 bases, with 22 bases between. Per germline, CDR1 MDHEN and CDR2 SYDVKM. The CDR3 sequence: CASSPTWRVLLGYTF. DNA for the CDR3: TGTGCCAGCAGCCCAACCTGGCGGGTACTACTCGGCTACACCTTC.

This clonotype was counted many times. In DNA, the CDR3 is TGCAGTGCGGCCGGCAGCAATCAGCCCCAGCATTTT. This translates into CSAAGSNQPQHF. The J gene is TRBJ1-5, the V gene TRBV20-1; the D is unclear. This CDR3 contains 12 residues. V gave up 6 bases and J gave up 1 base, with 7 bases separating them. Germline CDR1 reads DFQATT; CDR2 reads SNEGSKA (reference sequence).